The source of this TCR beta chain is a study of shared clonotypes between healthy human individuals. In the study overall: Each donor had three CD4 naive, three CD4 memory, two CD8 naive and one CD8 memory plate. Notes on the study in general: All-four-donor shared clonotypes had higher generation probabilities than non-shared clonotypes did. Richness estimates generally favored naive over memory subsets.

Worth noting for this clone: Its antigen is not known.

Germline V gene lookup returns CDR1 SEHNR and CDR2 FQNEAQ (reference sequence). This CDR3 contains 16 residues. V dropped 2 bases and J dropped 6 bases, with 16 bases sitting between them. The method was immunoSEQ multiplex PCR; TCRdb's version includes in-frame clones alone and lacks a portion of them. This repertoire shows more than 2 million clones, 90% to 95% found once; its top ten account for about 1.6%. The naive CD8 fraction comprised CD45RO-negative cells positively selected for CCR7 and excluded terminally differentiated effector memory CD45RA+ cells. Adult donors, all healthy and HIV-negative, had no recent acute infections or vaccinations.

V gene TRBV7-9 combines with J gene TRBJ1-4; D remains unclear. The receptor was isolated from a man aged 18-30 years in good health. Some clones in this sample may be carry-over from other donors' samples. Sequences were obtained from naive CD8+ T cells from PBMCs. CDR3 amino acids: CASSLPRWAGDEKLFF. The CDR3 nucleotides read TGTGCCAGCAGCTTACCCCGGTGGGCTGGGGATGAAAAACTGTTTTTT.